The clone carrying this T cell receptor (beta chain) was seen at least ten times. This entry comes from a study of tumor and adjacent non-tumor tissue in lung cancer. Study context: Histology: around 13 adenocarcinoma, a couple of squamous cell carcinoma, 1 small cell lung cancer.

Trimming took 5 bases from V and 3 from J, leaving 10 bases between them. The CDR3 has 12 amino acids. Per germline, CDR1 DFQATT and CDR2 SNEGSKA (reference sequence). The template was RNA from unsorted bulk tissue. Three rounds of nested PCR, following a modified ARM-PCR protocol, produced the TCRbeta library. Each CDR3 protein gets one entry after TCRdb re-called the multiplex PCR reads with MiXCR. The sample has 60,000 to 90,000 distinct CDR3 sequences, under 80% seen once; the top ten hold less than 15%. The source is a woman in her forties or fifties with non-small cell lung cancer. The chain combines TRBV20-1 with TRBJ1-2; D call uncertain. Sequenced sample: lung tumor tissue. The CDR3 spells CSAYEHDYGYTF. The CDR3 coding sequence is TGCAGTGCTTATGAGCACGACTATGGCTACACCTTC.